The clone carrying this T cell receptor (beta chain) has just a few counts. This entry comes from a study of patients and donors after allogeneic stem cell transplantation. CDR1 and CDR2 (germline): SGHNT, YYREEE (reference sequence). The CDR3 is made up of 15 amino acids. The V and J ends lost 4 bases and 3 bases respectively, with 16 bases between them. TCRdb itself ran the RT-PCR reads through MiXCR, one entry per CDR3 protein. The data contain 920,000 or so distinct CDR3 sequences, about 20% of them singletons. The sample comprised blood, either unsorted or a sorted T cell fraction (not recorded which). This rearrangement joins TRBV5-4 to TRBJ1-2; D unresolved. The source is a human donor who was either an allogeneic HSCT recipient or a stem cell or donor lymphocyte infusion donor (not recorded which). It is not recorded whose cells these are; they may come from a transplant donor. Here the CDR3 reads CASSLTGPSDYGYTF. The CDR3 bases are TGTGCCAGCAGCCTGACCGGGCCTTCGGACTATGGCTACACCTTC.